These T cell receptor beta chains were read from a single sample in a study of blood T cell repertoires in COVID-19. Only in-frame clones appear in the TCRdb table, and some are missing; sequencing was by immunoSEQ multiplex PCR. The profile shows some 150,000 clones, over 75% of them singletons. The specimen was peripheral blood. The source is a man between 45 and 60 years old with acute or convalescent COVID-19. The CDR3 runs from the conserved cysteine through the conserved F or W. The D gene is left open where the match is weak. A clone size is listed for some rows: how often the clone was seen (once, few, many), or a class if it is expanded.

j_call,d_call,clone_size,v_call,cdr3_aa,cdr3_nt
TRBJ2-7,TRBD1,.,TRBV6-5,CASRTGTGVYEQYF,TGTGCCAGCAGGACCGGGACAGGAGTATACGAGCAGTACTTC
TRBJ2-3,TRBD2,few,TRBV3-1/TRBV3-2,CASGEVAGGADTQYF,TGTGCCAGCGGAGAGGTGGCGGGGGGGGCAGATACGCAGTATTTT
TRBJ1-2,.,.,TRBV4-1,CASSTGSFMTGSGYTF,TGCGCCAGCAGCACCGGCTCTTTTATGACAGGCAGTGGCTACACCTTC
TRBJ2-5,.,.,TRBV5-7,CASSRSDKETQYF,TGTGCCAGCAGCAGATCCGACAAAGAGACCCAGTACTTC
TRBJ2-7,TRBD1,.,TRBV6-5,CASSYGVGQGSYEQYF,TGTGCCAGCAGTTACGGGGTGGGACAGGGGTCCTACGAGCAGTACTTC
TRBJ2-7,TRBD1,.,TRBV19,CASSKGQTRFYEQYF,TGTGCCAGTAGTAAGGGACAGACTCGTTTCTACGAGCAGTACTTC
TRBJ1-1,.,.,TRBV12-3/TRBV12-4,CASSPGGWTEAFF,TGTGCCAGCAGCCCCGGGGGATGGACTGAAGCTTTCTTT
TRBJ1-2,.,few,TRBV19,CASSINRDYGYTF,TGTGCCAGTAGTATCAACAGGGATTATGGCTACACCTTC
TRBJ2-7,TRBD2,.,TRBV25-1,CASSELDATSGKEQYF,TGTGCCAGCAGTGAATTGGACGCGACTAGCGGGAAAGAGCAGTACTTC
TRBJ2-7,TRBD1,.,TRBV28,CASSSLDRGFTYEQYF,TGTGCCAGCAGTTCCCTCGACAGGGGGTTCACCTACGAGCAGTACTTC
TRBJ2-5,.,.,TRBV5-4,CASSFGGGDRETQYF,TGTGCCAGCAGCTTTGGGGGAGGCGATCGGGAGACCCAGTACTTC
TRBJ1-1,.,.,TRBV6-2/TRBV6-3,CASSYGYRANTEAFF,TGTGCCAGCAGTTATGGGTACAGGGCGAACACTGAAGCTTTCTTT
TRBJ2-1,TRBD2,.,TRBV3-1/TRBV3-2,CASSQAGGGSYNEQFF,TGTGCCAGCAGCCAAGCCGGCGGGGGATCCTACAATGAGCAGTTCTTC